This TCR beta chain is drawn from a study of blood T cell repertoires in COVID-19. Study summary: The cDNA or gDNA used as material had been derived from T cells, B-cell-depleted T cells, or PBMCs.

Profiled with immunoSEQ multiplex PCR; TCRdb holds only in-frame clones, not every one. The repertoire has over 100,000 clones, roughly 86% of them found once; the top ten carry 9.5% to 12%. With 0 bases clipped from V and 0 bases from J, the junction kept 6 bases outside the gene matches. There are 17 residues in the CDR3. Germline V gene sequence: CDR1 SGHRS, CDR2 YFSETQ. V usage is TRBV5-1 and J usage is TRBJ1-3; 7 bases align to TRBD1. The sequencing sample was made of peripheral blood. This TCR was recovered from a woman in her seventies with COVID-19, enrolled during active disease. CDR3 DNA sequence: TGCGCCAGCAGCTTGGAGGGGACAGATTTCTCTGGAAACACCATATATTTT. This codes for CASSLEGTDFSGNTIYF.